This T cell receptor (beta chain) was sequenced during a study of cytomegalovirus exposure and HLA in healthy donors. This PCR relied on a set of 60 Vbeta primers and 13 Jbeta primers. Method: immunoSEQ multiplex PCR; TCRdb's copy keeps in-frame clones and lacks some. The data show around 75,000 clones, 75% to 80% seen once. As for the donors, each was a healthy bone marrow donor. Germline assignment: CDR1 SGHAT and CDR2 FQNNGV. CDR3 length equals 13 residues. Trimming removed 5 bases at V and 1 base at J, with 8 bases between. This TCR was recovered from a man aged 35-49 years in good health and CMV-seronegative. The genes are TRBV11-2 and TRBJ1-1; D is uncertain. Sequencing used PBMCs. This CDR3 reads CASSADRNTEAFF. The DNA of the CDR3 is TGTGCCAGCAGCGCAGATCGGAACACTGAAGCTTTCTTT.